The TCR beta chain described here comes from a study of T cell responses to AZD1222 COVID-19 vaccine. General study results and limits: Reportedly, close to half of spike-specific TCRs are directed against unmutated variant regions. At 160-218 and 743-854, vaccine-associated CD4 TCRs were dominant, and they spanned spike.

Method: immunoSEQ multiplex PCR; TCRdb's copy keeps in-frame clones and lacks some. The sample comprises roughly 99,000 clones, about 89% of which are singletons, and less than 7.5% rests with the top ten. On this clone itself: Its target is not known.

Pooling was applied to second doses at about 4 or about 12 weeks. CDR1 and CDR2 (germline): LGHDT, YNNKEL (reference sequence). V shed 1 base and J shed 12 bases, with 13 bases lying between them. This CDR3 region has 13 residues. The chain links TRBV3-1 (or the pseudogene TRBV3-2) to TRBJ2-1; D call uncertain. The clonotype was recovered from an adult who received the AZD1222 COVID-19 vaccine. Here the sequenced sample was peripheral blood, taken 28 days after the second AZD1222 dose. The chain's CDR3 is CASSQVFLRSQFF. In DNA, the CDR3 is TGTGCCAGCAGCCAAGTGTTCCTGCGTTCGCAGTTCTTC.